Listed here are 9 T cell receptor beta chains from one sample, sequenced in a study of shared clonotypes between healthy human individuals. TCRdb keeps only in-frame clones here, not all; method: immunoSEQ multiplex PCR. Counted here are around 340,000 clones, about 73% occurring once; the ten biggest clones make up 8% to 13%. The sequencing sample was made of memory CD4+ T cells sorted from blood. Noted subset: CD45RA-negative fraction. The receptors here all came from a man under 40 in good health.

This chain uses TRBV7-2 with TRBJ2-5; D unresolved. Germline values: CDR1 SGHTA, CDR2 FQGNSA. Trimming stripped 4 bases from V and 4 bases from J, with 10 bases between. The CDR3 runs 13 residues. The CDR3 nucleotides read TGTGCCAGCAGCTACGTTAACGCAGAGACCCAGTACTTC. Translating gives CASSYVNAETQYF.

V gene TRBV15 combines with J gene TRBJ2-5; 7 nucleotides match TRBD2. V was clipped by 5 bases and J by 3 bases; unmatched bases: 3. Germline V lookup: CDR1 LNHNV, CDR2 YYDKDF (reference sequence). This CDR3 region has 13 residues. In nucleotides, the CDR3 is TGTGCCACCAGCCTGGGGGGGGAAGAGACCCAGTACTTC. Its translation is CATSLGGEETQYF.

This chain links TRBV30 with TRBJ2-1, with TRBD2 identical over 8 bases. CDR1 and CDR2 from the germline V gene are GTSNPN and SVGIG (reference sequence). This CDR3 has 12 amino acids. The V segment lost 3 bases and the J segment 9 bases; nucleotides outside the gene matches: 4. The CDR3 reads CAWSGGVGEQFF. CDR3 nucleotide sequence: TGTGCCTGGAGCGGGGGGGTTGGTGAGCAGTTCTTC.

This chain's CDR3 is CASSEIGQNEQFF. The CDR3 DNA reads as TGTGCCAGCAGTGAAATCGGACAAAATGAGCAGTTCTTC. This chain links TRBV2 with TRBJ2-1; tentatively, D is TRBD1 (5 bases). CDR3 length: 13 residues. Looked up from germline, CDR1 is SNHLY and CDR2 is FYNNEI. Trimming shortened V by 2 bases and J by 7 bases, and 9 bases separated the two germline ends.

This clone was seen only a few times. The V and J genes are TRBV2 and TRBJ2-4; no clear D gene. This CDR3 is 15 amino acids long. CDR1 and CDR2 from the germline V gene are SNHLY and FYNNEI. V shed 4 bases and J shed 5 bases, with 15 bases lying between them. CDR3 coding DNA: TGTGCCAGCAGTGTCAACGTGGTCCAGCAAAACATTCAGTACTTC. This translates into CASSVNVVQQNIQYF.

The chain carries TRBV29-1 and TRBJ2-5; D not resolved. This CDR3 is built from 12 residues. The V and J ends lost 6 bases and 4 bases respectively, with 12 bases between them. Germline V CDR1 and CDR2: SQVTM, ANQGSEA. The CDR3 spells CSVLSPGETQYF. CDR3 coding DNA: TGCAGCGTGCTCTCTCCCGGAGAGACCCAGTACTTC.

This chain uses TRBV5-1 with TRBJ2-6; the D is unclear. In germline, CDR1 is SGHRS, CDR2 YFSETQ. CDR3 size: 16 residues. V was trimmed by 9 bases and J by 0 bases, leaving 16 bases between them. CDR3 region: CATRPTPSSGANVLTF. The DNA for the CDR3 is TGCGCCACCCGACCGACTCCCAGCTCTGGGGCCAACGTCCTGACTTTC.

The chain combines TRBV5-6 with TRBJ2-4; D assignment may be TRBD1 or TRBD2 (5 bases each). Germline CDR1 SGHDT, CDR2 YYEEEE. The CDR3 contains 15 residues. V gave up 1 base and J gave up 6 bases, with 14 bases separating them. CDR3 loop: CASSLTGRELNIQYF. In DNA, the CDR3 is TGTGCCAGCAGCTTGACGGGCAGGGAGTTAAACATTCAGTACTTC.

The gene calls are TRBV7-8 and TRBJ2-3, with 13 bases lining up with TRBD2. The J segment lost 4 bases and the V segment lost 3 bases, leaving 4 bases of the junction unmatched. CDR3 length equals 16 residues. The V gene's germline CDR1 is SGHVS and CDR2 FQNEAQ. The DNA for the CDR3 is TGTGCCAGCAGCTTTCGACTAGCGGGGGGTCCAGATACGCAGTATTTT. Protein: CASSFRLAGGPDTQYF.